This T cell receptor beta chain was documented in a study of T-cell reconstitution after alpha-beta-depleted transplantation in children. Unique molecular identifiers were incorporated during preparation of the TCRbeta library. Each CDR3 protein gets one entry after TCRdb re-called the PCR reads with MiXCR. The data show more than 200,000 distinct CDR3 sequences, roughly 23% seen once. This clonotype was observed at least ten times. Germline CDR1 reads DFQATT; CDR2 reads SNEGSKA (reference sequence). The V and J ends lost 4 bases and 4 bases respectively, with 18 bases between them. CDR3 size: 15 residues.

This TCR came from a girl aged 2-10 years with Fanconi anemia, due to receive a stem cell transplant. The sequences come from PBMCs, collected before TCRalphabeta/CD19-depleted stem cell transplant. The rearrangement links TRBV20-1 to TRBJ2-3, with D possibly TRBD1 on 6 matching bases. The CDR3: CSATTGLIVSDTQYF. CDR3 nucleotides: TGCAGTGCTACGACAGGTTTAATCGTTTCAGATACGCAGTATTTT.